The next 17 T cell receptor beta chains were all read from a single sample in a study of T cell repertoires in cytomegalovirus infection. A single record per CDR3 protein comes from TCRdb applying MiXCR to the reads. The sample has over 45,000 distinct CDR3 sequences; more than 15% are singletons. Antigens of these TCRs are unknown. The sample was CD8+ T cells from cultured PBMCs, taken from culture after CMV antigen stimulation. The receptor source for this set is a human donor in good health (CMV status not recorded). Some clones in this sample may be carry-over from other donors' samples.

This clonotype was seen a few times. The V gene is TRBV4-2, the J gene TRBJ2-2, with TRBD1 identical over 9 bases. V trimming: 3 bases; J trimming: 4 bases; junction bases outside the gene matches: 9. The germline V gene has CDR1 LGHNA and CDR2 YNFKEQ. CDR3 length: 17 residues. The CDR3 is CASSHAGQGLTTGELFF. The CDR3 bases are TGTGCCAGCAGCCACGCTGGACAGGGGTTGACCACCGGGGAGCTGTTTTTT.

V is TRBV7-6 and J is TRBJ2-7; a weak D match, TRBD2 (6 bases). The CDR3 loop spans 12 amino acids. The ends were cut back, 3 bases at V and 7 bases at J, with 10 bases in the middle. The germline V gene encodes CDR1 SGHVS and CDR2 FNYEAQ. CDR3 DNA sequence: TGTGCCAGCAGCTTTGGCGGGACGGAGCAGTACTTC. It encodes CASSFGGTEQYF.

This chain joins TRBV15 and TRBJ1-5; D is unclear. The CDR3 is 17 amino acids. V was trimmed by 0 bases and J by 0 bases, leaving 12 bases between them. Germline loops: CDR1 LNHNV, CDR2 YYDKDF (reference sequence). CDR3: CATSRDVRSYSNQPQHF. In nucleotides, the CDR3 is TGTGCCACCAGCAGAGATGTCAGATCATATAGCAATCAGCCCCAGCATTTT.

In this sample, this clonotype turned up once. A read error is likely, as this CDR3 ends without the conserved phenylalanine or tryptophan. The chain uses TRBV14 and TRBJ2-1, with D possibly being TRBD1 or TRBD2 (5 bases each). Germline values: CDR1 SGHDN, CDR2 FVKESK. The V end lost 0 bases, the J end lost 4 bases, and 16 bases lay between the germline ends. This CDR3 region has 17 residues. In DNA form, the CDR3 reads TGTGCCAGCAGCCAAGAAAAATTGAGGGGATGGTACAATGAGCAGTTCTTA. It specifies CASSQEKLRGWYNEQFL.

The chain couples TRBV27 to TRBJ2-1; D unresolved. V was trimmed by 5 bases and J by 4 bases, leaving 9 bases between them. In germline, CDR1 is MNHEY, CDR2 SMNVEV (reference sequence). This CDR3 region has 13 residues. DNA of the CDR3: TGTGCCAGCAGTCTGCAGGAGTACAATGAGCAGTTCTTC. This encodes CASSLQEYNEQFF.

This clonotype was detected only a few times. The gene calls are TRBV4-2 and TRBJ2-2; 15 nucleotides match TRBD2. This CDR3 is 21 amino acids long. V shed 0 bases and J 2 bases; nucleotides not matched to a gene: 10. Germline V gives CDR1 LGHNA, CDR2 YNFKEQ. CDR3 protein: CASSQEWTSGGAALNTGELFF. The CDR3 region has the DNA TGTGCCAGCAGCCAAGAATGGACTAGCGGGGGGGCTGCCCTAAACACCGGGGAGCTGTTTTTT.

This clonotype has only a few counts. V usage is TRBV5-5 and J usage is TRBJ1-1; D might be TRBD1 (5 bases). Germline values: CDR1 SGHKS, CDR2 YYEKEE (reference sequence). This CDR3 contains 15 residues. V lost 4 bases, J lost 4 bases, and 17 bases lay in between. The CDR3: CASSPRTEGSTEAFF. CDR3 nucleotide sequence: TGTGCCAGCAGCCCTAGGACGGAGGGGTCCACTGAAGCTTTCTTT.

V is TRBV9 and J is TRBJ2-3; 8 bases fit TRBD2. CDR1 SGDLS and CDR2 YYNGEE come from the germline V gene. The CDR3 consists of 16 residues. The V segment lost 4 bases and the J segment 3 bases; nucleotides outside the gene matches: 10. CDR3 coding DNA: TGTGCCAGCAGCTTAATAGCGGGGACCGCGACAGATACGCAGTATTTT. Translating gives CASSLIAGTATDTQYF.

This clonotype appeared many times. V gene TRBV10-3 combines with J gene TRBJ2-1; D ambiguous. Germline-derived CDR1 and CDR2 are ENHRY and SYGVKD. Trimming stripped 3 bases from V and 7 bases from J, with 16 bases between. This CDR3 is built from 15 residues. DNA for the CDR3: TGTGCCATCAGTGAAGACTTTTCCCCTCGGAATGAGCAGTTCTTC. This gives the protein CAISEDFSPRNEQFF.

The V and J genes are TRBV20-1 and TRBJ2-2; D is ambiguous. Between the trimmed V and J ends, which lost 2 bases and 1 base, there was a span of 8 bases. Germline lookup yields CDR1 DFQATT and CDR2 SNEGSKA (reference sequence). This CDR3 has 14 amino acids. The CDR3 DNA reads as TGCAGTGCTAGATTTTTGGGGAACACCGGGGAGCTGTTTTTT. Its protein product is CSARFLGNTGELFF.

The rearrangement links TRBV7-6 to TRBJ1-1, with D perhaps TRBD1 (6 bases). The V gene lost 1 base and the J gene lost 6 bases, with 9 bases spanning the gap. Germline CDR1 reads SGHVS; CDR2 reads FNYEAQ. The CDR3 covers 13 residues. Written as DNA, the CDR3 is TGTGCCAGCAGCTTAGGGACAGCTGCTGAAGCTTTCTTT. Its protein is CASSLGTAAEAFF.

This chain uses TRBV9 with TRBJ2-3, with D hard to call. Per germline, CDR1 SGDLS and CDR2 YYNGEE. The V end was cut by 5 bases, the J end by 2 bases, with 9 bases between. This CDR3 comprises 13 residues. The DNA for the CDR3 is TGTGCCAGCAGTTGGGAACCCACAGATACGCAGTATTTT. It yields the protein CASSWEPTDTQYF.

The chain links TRBV7-9 to TRBJ2-7, with D perhaps being TRBD1 or TRBD2 (6 bases each). From germline, CDR1 is SEHNR and CDR2 FQNEAQ (reference sequence). The CDR3 extends over 16 amino acids. V was clipped by 5 bases and J by 4 bases, with 21 bases between them. CDR3 sequence reads: CASSRGTSGALYEQYF. DNA for the CDR3: TGTGCCAGCAGCCGCGGGACATCTGGGGCCTTGTACGAGCAGTACTTC.

CDR3 region: CASSLGRYNEKLFF. The CDR3 region has the DNA TGTGCCAGCAGCTTAGGAAGGTATAATGAAAAACTGTTTTTT. The chain combines TRBV7-2 with TRBJ1-4; D unclear. CDR3 size: 14 residues. Trimming shortened V by 1 base and J by 4 bases, and 7 bases separated the two germline ends. Germline V CDR1 and CDR2: SGHTA, FQGNSA.

This clonotype showed up just a few times. The chain links TRBV7-9 to TRBJ2-5; D perhaps matches TRBD1 (5 bases). This CDR3 spans 15 amino acids. Germline V gene sequence: CDR1 SEHNR, CDR2 FQNEAQ (reference sequence). V was cut by 1 base and J by 1 base, with 10 bases left in between. DNA of the CDR3: TGTGCCAGCAGCTTAGGCCCGCAGGGCCAAGAGACCCAGTACTTC. It specifies CASSLGPQGQETQYF. Full variable domain (remainder filled in from reference TRBV7-9 and TRBJ2-5): DTGVSQNPRHKITKRGQNVTFRCDPISEHNRLYWYRQTLGQGPEFLTYFQNEAQLEKSRLLSDRFSAERPKGSFSTLEIQRTEQGDSAMYLCASSLGPQGQETQYFGPGTRLLVL.

The chain recombines TRBV28 with TRBJ2-1, with D possibly being TRBD2 (7 bases). Deletions cut 6 bases from V and 10 bases from J, with 19 bases between. The V gene's germline CDR1 is MDHEN and CDR2 SYDVKM. The CDR3 extends over 14 amino acids. The DNA for the CDR3 is TGTGCCAGCAGCTGGGGCAGGGGAGGGTGGGAGCAGTTCTTC. Translated, it gives CASSWGRGGWEQFF.

This clonotype showed up many times. This chain connects TRBV15 to TRBJ1-1; 7 bases line up with TRBD1. Trimming at V came to 7 bases and at J to 0 bases, leaving 23 bases not matched to a gene. The CDR3 is 20 amino acids. Looked up from germline, CDR1 is LNHNV and CDR2 is YYDKDF (reference sequence). DNA of the CDR3: TGTGCCACCACCTTGAACGACAGGGTCGGTAGTAGAGGTATGAACACTGAAGCTTTCTTT. As protein: CATTLNDRVGSRGMNTEAFF. Full variable domain (remainder filled in from reference TRBV15 and TRBJ1-1): DAMVIQNPRYQVTQFGKPVTLSCSQTLNHNVMYWYQQKSSQAPKLLFHYYDKDFNNEADTPDNFQSRRPNTSFCFLDIRSPGLGDTAMYLCATTLNDRVGSRGMNTEAFFGQGTRLTVV.